This TCR beta chain was documented in a study of early T cells in non-severe SARS-CoV-2 infection. About the study: Unpaired chains resulted from sequencing bulk RNA of unsorted whole blood. Study-level points and caveats: VDJdb-based matching was biased toward anti-spike CD8 responses and missed private and CD4 specificities.

Separate cDNA molecules each had unique molecular identifiers attached to them. In TCRdb, the 5' RACE reads were re-called with MiXCR into one record per CDR3 protein. The top ten hold approximately 3.6% of the sample, which has more than 55,000 distinct CDR3 sequences, 5.9% seen once. In the case of this clonotype: As yet, its antigen is unknown.

The CDR3 is made up of 16 amino acids. Losses at the gene ends were 10 bases for V and 5 bases for J; bases not matched to a gene: 20. Germline CDR1 is MDHEN and CDR2 is SYDVKM. The TCR originated in an adult who was a healthcare worker with PCR-confirmed SARS-CoV-2 infection or an uninfected control (not recorded which). The chain joins TRBV28 to TRBJ2-7; 7 bases map to TRBD2. The sample consisted of whole blood, taken at baseline. As DNA, the CDR3 is TGTGCCATCGCTTTCGGCACTAGCGCCAGGATCCACGAGCAGTACTTC. This translates into CAIAFGTSARIHEQYF. The entire variable domain, with the rest obtained from reference TRBV28 and TRBJ2-7, is as follows: DVKVTQSSRYLVKRTGEKVFLECVQDMDHENMFWYRQDPGLGLRLIYFSYDVKMKEKGDIPEGYSVSREKKERFSLILESASTNQTSMYLCAIAFGTSARIHEQYFGPGTRLTVT.